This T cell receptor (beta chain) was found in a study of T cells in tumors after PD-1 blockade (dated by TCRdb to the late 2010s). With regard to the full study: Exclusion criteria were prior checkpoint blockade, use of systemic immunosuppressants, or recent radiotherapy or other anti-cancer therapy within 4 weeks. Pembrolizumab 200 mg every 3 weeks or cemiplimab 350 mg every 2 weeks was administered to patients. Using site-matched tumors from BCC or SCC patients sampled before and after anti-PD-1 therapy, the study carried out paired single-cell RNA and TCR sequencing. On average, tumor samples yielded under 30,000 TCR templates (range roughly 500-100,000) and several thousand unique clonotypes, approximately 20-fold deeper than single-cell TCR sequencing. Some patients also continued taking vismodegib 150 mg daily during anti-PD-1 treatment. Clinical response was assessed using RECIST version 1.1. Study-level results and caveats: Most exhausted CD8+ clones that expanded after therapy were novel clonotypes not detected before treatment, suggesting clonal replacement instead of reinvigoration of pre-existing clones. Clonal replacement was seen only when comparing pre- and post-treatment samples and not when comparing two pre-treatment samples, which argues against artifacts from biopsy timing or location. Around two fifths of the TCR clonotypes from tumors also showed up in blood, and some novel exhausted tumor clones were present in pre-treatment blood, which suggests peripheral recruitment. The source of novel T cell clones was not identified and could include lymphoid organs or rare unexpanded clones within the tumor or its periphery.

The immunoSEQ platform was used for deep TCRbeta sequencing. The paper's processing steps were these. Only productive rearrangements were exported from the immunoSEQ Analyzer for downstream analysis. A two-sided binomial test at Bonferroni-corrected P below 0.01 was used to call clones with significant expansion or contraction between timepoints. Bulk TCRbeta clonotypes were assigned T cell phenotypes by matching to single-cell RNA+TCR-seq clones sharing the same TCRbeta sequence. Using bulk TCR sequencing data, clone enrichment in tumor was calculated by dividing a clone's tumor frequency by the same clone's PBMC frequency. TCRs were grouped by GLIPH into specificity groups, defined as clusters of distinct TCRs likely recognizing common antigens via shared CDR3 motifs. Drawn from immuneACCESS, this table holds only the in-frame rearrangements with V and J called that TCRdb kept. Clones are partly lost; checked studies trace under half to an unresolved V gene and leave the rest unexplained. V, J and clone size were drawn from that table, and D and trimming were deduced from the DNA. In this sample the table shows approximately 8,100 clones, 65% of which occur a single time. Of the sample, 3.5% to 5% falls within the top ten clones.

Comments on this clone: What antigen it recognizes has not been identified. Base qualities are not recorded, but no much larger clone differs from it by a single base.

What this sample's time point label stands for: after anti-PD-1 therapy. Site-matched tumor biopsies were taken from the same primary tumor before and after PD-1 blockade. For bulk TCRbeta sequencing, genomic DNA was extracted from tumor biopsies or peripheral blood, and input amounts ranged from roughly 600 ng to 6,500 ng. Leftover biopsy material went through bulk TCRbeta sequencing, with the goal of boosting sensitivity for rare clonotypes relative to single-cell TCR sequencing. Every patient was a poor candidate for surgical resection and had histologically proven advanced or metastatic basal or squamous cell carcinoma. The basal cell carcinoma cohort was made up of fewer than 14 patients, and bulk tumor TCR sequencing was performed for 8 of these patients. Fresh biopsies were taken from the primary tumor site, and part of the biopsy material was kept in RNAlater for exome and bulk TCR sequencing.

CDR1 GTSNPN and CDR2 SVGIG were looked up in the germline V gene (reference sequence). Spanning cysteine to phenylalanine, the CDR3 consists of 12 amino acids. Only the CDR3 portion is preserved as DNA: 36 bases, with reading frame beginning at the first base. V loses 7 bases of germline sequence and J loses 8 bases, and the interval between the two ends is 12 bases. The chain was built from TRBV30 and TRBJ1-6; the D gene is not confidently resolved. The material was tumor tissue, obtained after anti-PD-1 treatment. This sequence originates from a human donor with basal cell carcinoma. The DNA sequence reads TGTGCCTCGCAAACCCCCCATTCACCCCTCCACTTT. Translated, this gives CASQTPHSPLHF. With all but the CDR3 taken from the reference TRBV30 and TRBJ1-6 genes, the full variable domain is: SQTIHQWPATLVQPVGSPLSLECTVEGTSNPNLYWYRQAAGRGLQLLFYSVGIGQISSEVPQNLSASRPQDRQFILSSKKLLLSDSGFYLCASQTPHSPLHFGNGTRLTVT.